This TCR beta chain stems from a study of vaccination effects on CD4 cells after COVID-19. Note on this clone: Antigen: not known.

The CDR3 sequence is 15 residues long. V lost 5 bases and J 0 bases, leaving 11 bases between the germline ends. Germline values: CDR1 SGHTA, CDR2 FQGNSA. Prior to sequencing, the ViraFEST assay stimulated PBMC with viral peptide pools, which expanded the antigen-specific CD4+ T cells. Researchers isolated CD4+ T cells once approximately ten days of culture had elapsed. Vaccine recipients had no previous SARS-CoV-2 infection; their nucleocapsid antibodies were negative. Produced via immunoSEQ multiplex PCR; TCRdb's table is partial and in-frame only. The sample holds about 24,000 clones, approximately 80% seen once.

Sequencing used CD4+ T cells from PBMCs cultured with HCoV-NL63 spike peptides, obtained before COVID-19 vaccination. The TCR was taken from a human donor who received a COVID-19 vaccine. J is TRBJ1-3 and V is TRBV7-2, with D unclear. DNA for the CDR3: TGTGCCAGCAGCCTGTGGACGGGCTCTGGAAACACCATATATTTT. This gives the protein CASSLWTGSGNTIYF.